These 30 T cell receptor beta chains were all obtained from the same sample, sequenced in a study of tumor-infiltrating lymphocytes in primary liver carcinoma. TCR beta cDNA came from about 470 ng total RNA, primed with a constant-region primer. Three nested multiplex PCR rounds, a slightly modified ARM-PCR method, built the TCR beta libraries. Both of the initial two PCR rounds ran for nine to eleven cycles and employed TRBV1-TRBV30 forward primers alongside a C-beta reverse primer. TCRdb used MiXCR to reprocess the multiplex PCR reads, holding one entry per CDR3 protein. There are nearly 45,000 distinct CDR3 sequences in the sample; about three quarters occur only once, and 19% lies in the top ten. Co-extraction of RNA and DNA was performed on 20-30 mg of unsorted bulk tissue. The source material was liver tumor tissue from sampling region 2. The subset here: tumor region T2, inferior pole. All receptors come from a man aged 35-49 years with primary liver carcinoma and hepatitis B virus infection.

Comment on this clonotype: The junction does not match germline at one end; this may be a read error. The chain couples TRBV29-1 to TRBJ2-7; D remains unclear. The CDR3 is 12 amino acids. Germline V CDR1 and CDR2: SQVTM, ANQGSEA. Here the CDR3 DNA reads TGCAGCGTTGTGTCACCCACGTACGAGCACTACTTC. As protein: CSVVSPTYEHYF.

The rearrangement joins TRBV12-3 or TRBV12-4 to TRBJ2-2; 11 bases fit TRBD1. This CDR3 has 15 residues. V lost 5 bases, J lost 10 bases, and 9 bases stayed unmatched. As DNA, the CDR3 is TGTGCCAGCAGTACGGACAGGGGGCGCCCCGAGGAGCTGTTTTTT. This gives the protein CASSTDRGRPEELFF.

As for this clonotype: The junction shows a germline mismatch at one end, possibly a read error. This sequence joins TRBV5-1 and TRBJ2-1; D is possibly TRBD2 (6 bases). Looked up from germline, CDR1 is SGHRS and CDR2 is YFSETQ. The CDR3 extends over 15 amino acids. The CDR3 reads CASRVGGDSHNEQFF. CDR3 coding DNA: TGCGCCAGCAGAGTGGGGGGAGACTCCCACAATGAGCAGTTCTTC.

Note on this clonotype: The conserved phenylalanine or tryptophan normally closing the CDR3 is absent here, so this likely arose from a read error. The chain uses TRBV12-3 or TRBV12-4 and TRBJ2-3, with 8 bases aligning to TRBD2. This CDR3 is 14 amino acids long. This chain's CDR3 is CATSLPSGWDTQYY. Here the CDR3 DNA reads TGTGCCACCAGTTTACCTAGCGGGTGGGATACGCAGTATTAT.

The chain recombines TRBV20-1 with TRBJ2-1, with 9 nucleotides matching TRBD1. The junction had 11 bases not matched to a gene; V was cut back by 2 bases and J by 9 bases. This CDR3 contains 15 residues. CDR1 is DFQATT, CDR2 SNEGSKA, per germline (reference sequence). The CDR3 sequence: CSARHLGTGISEQFF. In nucleotides, the CDR3 is TGCAGTGCTAGACACTTGGGGACAGGGATCTCTGAGCAGTTCTTC.

As regards this clonotype: One end of the junction is discordant with germline, which a read error may explain. The rearrangement links TRBV5-1 to TRBJ2-5; the D gene is possibly TRBD2 (6 bases). The CDR3 consists of 15 residues. CDR1 SGHRS and CDR2 YFSETQ come from the germline V gene. The CDR3 DNA is TGCGCCAGCAGCCCAATGGGGGTCGGGGGAGAGACCCAATACTTC. This encodes CASSPMGVGGETQYF.

As concerns this clonotype: In this CDR3 the conserved last residue, phenylalanine or tryptophan, is missing, so a read error is likely. The V and J genes are TRBV11-2 and TRBJ1-1; no reliable D call. The CDR3 loop spans 16 amino acids. Germline V gene sequence: CDR1 SGHAT, CDR2 FQNNGV. CDR3 sequence: CASSLDFRWANTEAFL. DNA of the CDR3: TGTGCCAGCAGCTTAGACTTTAGATGGGCGAACACCGAAGCTTTCTTA.

On this clonotype itself: The conserved final phenylalanine or tryptophan is absent from the CDR3, which likely points to a read error. The chain has TRBV6-2 or TRBV6-3 and TRBJ2-2; 9 positions match TRBD2. Germline V gene sequence: CDR1 MNHEY, CDR2 SVGEGT. V dropped 2 bases and J dropped 6; count of bases not matched to a gene: 13. The CDR3 is 18 residues long. Here the CDR3 DNA reads TGTGCCAGCAGTTACCCGACCGTGCTAGCGGGGAGGGCCGGGGAGCTGTTTTTA. Amino acid sequence: CASSYPTVLAGRAGELFL.

On this clonotype: No conserved phenylalanine or tryptophan ends this CDR3, so it is likely a read error. The CDR3 DNA follows: TGTGCCAGGAGTAACAACACAGATACGCAGTATCTT. Residues: CARSNNTDTQYL. This chain joins TRBV11-3 and TRBJ2-3; D gene ambiguous. CDR1 SGHNT and CDR2 YENEEA come from the germline V gene. Trimming took 9 bases from V and 2 from J, leaving 9 bases between them. The CDR3 runs to 12 residues.

This clonotype is a singleton in its sample. The chain uses TRBV11-3 and TRBJ2-1, with TRBD2 as a possible D gene (5 bases). The length of the CDR3 is 14 residues. Deletions cut 1 base from V and 7 bases from J, with 11 bases between. Germline V gives CDR1 SGHNT, CDR2 YENEEA. CDR3 protein: CASSLGRGINEQFF. DNA for the CDR3: TGTGCCAGCAGCTTAGGACGAGGGATAAATGAGCAGTTCTTC.

This clonotype was recorded at least ten times. The V gene is TRBV4-1, the J gene TRBJ2-3, with D perhaps being TRBD1 or TRBD2 (5 bases each). The V and J ends lost 3 bases and 1 base respectively, with 11 bases between them. CDR1 is MGHRA and CDR2 is YSYEKL in the germline V gene. The CDR3 length is 15 residues. The CDR3 nucleotides are TGCGCCAGCAGCCATGGACGAGGGGGCACAGATACGCAGTATTTT. It codes for CASSHGRGGTDTQYF.

About this clonotype: This may come from a read error, since a much larger clone is one base off. The chain joins TRBV28 to TRBJ2-7; D is unclear. CDR1 and CDR2 from the germline V gene are MDHEN and SYDVKM. Trimming took off 10 bases at V and 3 bases at J, with 16 bases between the two ends. The CDR3 length is 13 residues. CDR3 protein: CATSGPPRYEQYF. As DNA, the CDR3 is TGTGCCACCTCAGGACCCCCCCGCTACGAGCAGTACTTC.

Notes on this clonotype: An end of the junction differs from the germline gene, which may be a read error. The chain uses TRBV6-2 or TRBV6-3 and TRBJ1-1; unclear D gene. CDR3 length: 16 residues. Germline V gene lookup returns CDR1 MNHEY and CDR2 SVGEGT. CDR3 nucleotide sequence: TGCACCAGCAGTTACTCGCTGGTTTACCACCACACTGAAGCTTTCTTT. Its translation: CTSSYSLVYHHTEAFF.

This clonotype was observed a single time. The junction departs from germline at one end; a sequencing error may be responsible. This chain uses TRBV5-1 with TRBJ2-7, with 7 bases identical to TRBD1. The CDR3 covers 15 residues. Germline-derived CDR1 and CDR2 are SGHRS and YFSETQ. The CDR3 sequence is CTSSLDEGGFYEQYF. The CDR3 DNA reads TGCACCAGCAGCTTGGATGAAGGGGGCTTCTACGAGCAGTACTTC.

On this clonotype: The CDR3 carries no conserved terminal phenylalanine or tryptophan, so it likely arises from a read error. The rearrangement links TRBV10-2 to TRBJ2-3; D may be TRBD2 (6 bases). The germline CDR1 and CDR2 sequences are WSHSY and SAAADI. The length of the CDR3 is 14 residues. For the CDR3, the DNA is TGTGCCAGCAGTGAAAGAGGAGGGCCAGATACGCAGTATTAT. It translates to CASSERGGPDTQYY.

A remark on this clonotype: One end of the junction fails to match germline, which may point to a read error. The genes are TRBV29-1 and TRBJ2-5; 8 bases are shared with TRBD1. The CDR3 spans 14 residues. Germline V CDR1 and CDR2: SQVTM, ANQGSEA. The CDR3 is CSVKDVGQGETHYF. DNA of the CDR3: TGCAGCGTTAAAGATGTCGGACAGGGAGAGACCCACTACTTC.

V gene TRBV29-1 combines with J gene TRBJ2-7, with D maybe TRBD1 (5 bases). CDR1 and CDR2 from the germline V gene are SQVTM and ANQGSEA. Deletions cut 6 bases from V and 5 bases from J, with 23 bases between. The length of the CDR3 is 15 residues. The DNA for the CDR3 is TGCAGCGTACACCATTCCAGGGTCAAGTCCCACGAGCAGTACTTC. Translated, it gives CSVHHSRVKSHEQYF.

The rearrangement joins TRBV6-6 to TRBJ2-1, with D unclear. Germline CDR1 MNHNY, CDR2 SVGAGI (reference sequence). This CDR3 has 16 amino acids. The CDR3 bases are TGTGATAGCAGGCCCTACATAGAATCAAGCTACAATGAGCAGTTCTTC. Translated, it gives CDSRPYIESSYNEQFF.

Notes on this clonotype: A junction boundary mismatches the germline segment, possibly from a read error. The chain links TRBV6-2 or TRBV6-3 to TRBJ2-1, with a weak D call TRBD2 (6 bases). The CDR3 totals 14 residues. Germline CDR1 is MNHEY and CDR2 is SVGEGT. DNA for the CDR3: TGTGCCCGCAGTTACCGGGACTCCTACAATGAACGGTTCTTC. As protein: CARSYRDSYNERFF.

Points on this clonotype: Compared with germline, one end of the junction differs, possibly owing to a read error. The gene calls are TRBV5-5 and TRBJ2-3; D might be TRBD2 (6 bases). CDR3 length equals 14 residues. Germline V gives CDR1 SGHKS, CDR2 YYEKEE (reference sequence). The CDR3 is CTSTKGEEGLTQYF. DNA for the CDR3: TGTACCAGCACCAAGGGAGAGGAGGGGTTGACGCAGTATTTT.

Comments on this clonotype: A much more abundant neighbour one base away suggests this may be a read error. The J gene is TRBJ2-1, the V gene TRBV24-1; D is uncertain. The CDR3 extends over 11 amino acids. Germline assignment: CDR1 KGHDR and CDR2 SFDVKD. CDR3 sequence reads: CANSDSVNLFF. CDR3 in DNA: TGTGCCAACAGTGACTCCGTAAATTTGTTCTTC.

This clonotype occurred many times. J is TRBJ1-1 and V is TRBV24-1; maybe TRBD1 (5 bases). The germline gives CDR1 KGHDR, CDR2 SFDVKD. The CDR3 is 14 amino acids. The V and J ends lost 9 bases and 1 base respectively, with 14 bases between them. CDR3 protein: CATRDTGQNTEAFF. The CDR3 nucleotides are TGTGCCACCCGAGATACCGGACAGAACACTGAAGCTTTCTTT.

This clonotype was seen a few times. A read error may be the cause here, since a much bigger clone is one base away. This rearrangement joins TRBV28 to TRBJ1-3; D remains unclear. The germline V gene encodes CDR1 MDHEN and CDR2 SYDVKM. The CDR3 loop spans 14 amino acids. This chain's CDR3 is CASGGGSAGDTIYF. CDR3 DNA sequence: TGTGCCAGCGGCGGAGGATCGGCTGGAGACACCATATATTTT.

Concerning this clonotype itself: Relative to the germline gene, one junction end is altered; a read error may explain this. The chain is built from TRBV11-2 and TRBJ2-6; perhaps TRBD1 as D (7 bases). Germline CDR1 and CDR2: SGHAT and FQNNGV. This CDR3 comprises 21 residues. The CDR3 protein is CASSMEGDRDISLSGANVQTF. CDR3 DNA: TGTGCCAGCAGCATGGAGGGAGACAGGGACATTTCCCTCTCTGGGGCCAACGTCCAGACTTTC.

The V gene is TRBV29-1, the J gene TRBJ2-7; D gene uncertain. The CDR3 consists of 11 residues. Germline V gene lookup returns CDR1 SQVTM and CDR2 ANQGSEA. V was pared by 3 bases and J by 5 bases, with 8 bases between. The chain's CDR3 is CSVEKCDEQYF. In DNA, the CDR3 is TGCAGCGTTGAGAAATGTGACGAGCAGTACTTC.

The J gene is TRBJ2-7, the V gene TRBV6-5; D remains unclear. CDR1 is MNHEY, CDR2 SVGAGI, per germline. CDR3 size: 14 residues. Trimming removed 9 bases from V and 3 bases from J, with 18 bases in between. The CDR3 DNA follows: TGTGCCAGTAGTGCCGGGCCAGGACGCTACGAGCAGTACTTC. Protein sequence: CASSAGPGRYEQYF.

Turning to this clonotype: The conserved phenylalanine or tryptophan is not found at the CDR3 terminus, so this likely reflects a read error. The CDR3 region has the DNA TGTGCCAGCAGTTTGGCAGGGATAAATGAAAGACTGTTTCTT. Its translation: CASSLAGINERLFL. The rearrangement joins TRBV28 to TRBJ1-4; D might be TRBD1 (5 bases). There are 14 residues in the CDR3. Germline CDR1 and CDR2: MDHEN and SYDVKM.

Comment on this clonotype: An end of the junction differs from the germline gene, which may be a read error. The chain carries TRBV7-3 and TRBJ2-1, with D perhaps TRBD1 or TRBD2 (6 bases each). This CDR3 is 15 amino acids long. Germline assignment: CDR1 SGHTA and CDR2 FQGTGA. CDR3 amino acids: CTSSDLGGTYNEQFF. The CDR3 nucleotides read TGTACCAGCAGCGACCTAGGGGGGACCTACAATGAGCAGTTCTTC. Complete variable domain (other parts from reference TRBV7-3 and TRBJ2-1): GAGVSQTPSNKVTEKGKYVELRCDPISGHTALYWYRQSLGQGPEFLIYFQGTGAADDSGLPNDRFFAVRPEGSVSTLKIQRTERGDSAVYLCTSSDLGGTYNEQFFGPGTRLTVL.

This clonotype was detected only once. The germline gene is not matched at one end of the junction; a read error may be the cause. V usage is TRBV10-3 and J usage is TRBJ2-7, with 9 nucleotides matching TRBD2. The CDR3 contains 15 residues. Germline V gene lookup returns CDR1 ENHRY and CDR2 SYGVKD. In DNA, the CDR3 is TGTGCCATCAGTGAGTCGTCTAGCGGGATCGACGAGCAGTATTTC. It is translated as CAISESSSGIDEQYF.

There are many counts of this clonotype. The chain carries TRBV5-4 and TRBJ2-1, with TRBD2 identical over 7 bases. Germline lookup yields CDR1 SGHNT and CDR2 YYREEE (reference sequence). CDR3 length: 15 residues. The J segment lost 1 base and the V segment lost 0 bases, leaving 1 base of the junction unmatched. The CDR3 reads CASSLERGSYNEQFF. The CDR3 nucleotides read TGTGCCAGCAGCTTGGAGCGGGGATCCTACAATGAGCAGTTCTTC.